This T cell receptor beta chain is drawn from a study of cytomegalovirus exposure and HLA in healthy donors. Study context: Earlier, approximately 190 million T cells were analyzed, and around 100 million unique TCR beta sequences were found among them.

Whole-study findings and limits: In terms of immune exposure information, only CMV serostatus was available. Later analysis indicated greater clonal expansion among HLA-associated TCR beta chains than among equally common other chains. Researchers left out some V segments, among them TRBV6-2 and TRBV6-3, as indistinguishable.

Concerning this clone itself: The antigen is undetermined.

PCR primers comprised 60 Vbeta and 13 Jbeta primers. Sequencing used immunoSEQ multiplex PCR; TCRdb keeps in-frame clones, though not all of them. Of 150,000 to 200,000 clones in the sample, around 76% were seen once. The germline CDR1 and CDR2 sequences are LGHNA and YSLEER. The CDR3 length is 13 residues. Trimming took 4 bases from V and 3 from J, leaving 9 bases between them. The clonotype was recovered from a young woman in good health and CMV-seropositive. Sequenced material: PBMCs. The chain joins TRBV4-3 to TRBJ1-1; no firm D call. The CDR3 DNA sequence: TGCGCCAGCAGCCCCCAGGTCCACACTGAAGCTTTCTTT. It yields the protein CASSPQVHTEAFF.